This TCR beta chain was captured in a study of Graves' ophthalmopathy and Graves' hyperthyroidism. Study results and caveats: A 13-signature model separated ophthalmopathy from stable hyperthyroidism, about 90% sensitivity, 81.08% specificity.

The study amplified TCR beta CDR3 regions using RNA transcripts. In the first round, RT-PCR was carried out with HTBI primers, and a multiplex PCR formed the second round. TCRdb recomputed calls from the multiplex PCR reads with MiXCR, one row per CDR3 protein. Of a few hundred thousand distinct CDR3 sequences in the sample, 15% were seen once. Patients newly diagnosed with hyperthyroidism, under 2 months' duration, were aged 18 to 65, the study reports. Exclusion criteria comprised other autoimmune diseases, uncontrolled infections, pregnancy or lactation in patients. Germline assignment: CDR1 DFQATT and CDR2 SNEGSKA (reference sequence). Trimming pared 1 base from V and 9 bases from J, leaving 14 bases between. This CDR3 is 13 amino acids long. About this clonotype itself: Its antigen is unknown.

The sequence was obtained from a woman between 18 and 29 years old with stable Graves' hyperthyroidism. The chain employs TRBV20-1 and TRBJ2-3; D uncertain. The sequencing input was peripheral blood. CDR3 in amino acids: CSARVATSGTQYF. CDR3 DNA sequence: TGCAGTGCTAGAGTAGCTACCTCAGGAACGCAGTATTTT.